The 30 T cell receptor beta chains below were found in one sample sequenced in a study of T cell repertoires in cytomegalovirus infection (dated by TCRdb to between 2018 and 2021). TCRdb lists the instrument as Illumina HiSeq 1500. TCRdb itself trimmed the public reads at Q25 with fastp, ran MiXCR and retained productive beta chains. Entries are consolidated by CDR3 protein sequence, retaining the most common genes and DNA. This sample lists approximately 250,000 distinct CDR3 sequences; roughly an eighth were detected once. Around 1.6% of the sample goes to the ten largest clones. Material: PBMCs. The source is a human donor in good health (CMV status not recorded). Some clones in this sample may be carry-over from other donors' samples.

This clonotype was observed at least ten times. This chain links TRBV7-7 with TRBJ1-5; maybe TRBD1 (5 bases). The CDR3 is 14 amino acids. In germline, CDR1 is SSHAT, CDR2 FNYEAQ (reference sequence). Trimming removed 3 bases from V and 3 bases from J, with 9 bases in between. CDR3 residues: CASSFAGVNQPQHF. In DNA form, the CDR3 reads TGTGCCAGCAGCTTCGCGGGGGTCAATCAGCCCCAGCATTTT.

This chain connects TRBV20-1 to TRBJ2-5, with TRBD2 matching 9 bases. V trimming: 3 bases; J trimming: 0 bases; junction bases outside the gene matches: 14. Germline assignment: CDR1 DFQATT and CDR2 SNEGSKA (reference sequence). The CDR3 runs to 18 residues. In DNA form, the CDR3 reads TGCAGTGCTAGTGAGACTAGCGGATCCCTAGTGTACCAAGAGACCCAGTACTTC. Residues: CSASETSGSLVYQETQYF.

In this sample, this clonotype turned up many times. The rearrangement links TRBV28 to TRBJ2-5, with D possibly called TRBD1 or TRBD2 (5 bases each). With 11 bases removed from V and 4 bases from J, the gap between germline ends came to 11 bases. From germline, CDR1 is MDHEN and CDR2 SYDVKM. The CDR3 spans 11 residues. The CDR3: CAEGNGETQYF. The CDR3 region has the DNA TGTGCCGAGGGGAATGGAGAGACCCAGTACTTC.

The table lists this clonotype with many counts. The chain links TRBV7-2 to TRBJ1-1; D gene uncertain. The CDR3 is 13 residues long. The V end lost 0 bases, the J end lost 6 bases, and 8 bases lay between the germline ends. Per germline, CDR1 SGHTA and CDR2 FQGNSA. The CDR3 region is CASSLAVSAEAFF. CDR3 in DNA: TGTGCCAGCAGCTTAGCAGTATCCGCTGAAGCTTTCTTT.

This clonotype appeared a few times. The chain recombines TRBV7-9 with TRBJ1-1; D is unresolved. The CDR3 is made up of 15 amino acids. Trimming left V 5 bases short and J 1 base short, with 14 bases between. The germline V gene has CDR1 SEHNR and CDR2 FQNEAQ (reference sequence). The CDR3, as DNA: TGTGCCAGCAGCCCGGCTTTCTTTGGGAACACTGAAGCTTTCTTT. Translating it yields CASSPAFFGNTEAFF.

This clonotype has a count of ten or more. The CDR3 sequence is CASSFQGQGQETQYF. DNA for the CDR3: TGTGCCAGCAGCTTCCAGGGACAGGGGCAAGAGACCCAGTACTTC. The chain recombines TRBV6-6 with TRBJ2-5; 10 bases are a match to TRBD1. The length of the CDR3 is 15 residues. V lost 6 bases and J lost 2; bases outside the gene matches: 6. Germline V gene lookup returns CDR1 MNHNY and CDR2 SVGAGI (reference sequence).

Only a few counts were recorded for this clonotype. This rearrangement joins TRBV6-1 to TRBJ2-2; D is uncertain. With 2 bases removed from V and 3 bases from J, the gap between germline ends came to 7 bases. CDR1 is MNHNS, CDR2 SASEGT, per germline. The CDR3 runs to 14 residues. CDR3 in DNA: TGTGCCAGCAGTGAACGGAGTTACACCGGGGAGCTGTTTTTT. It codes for CASSERSYTGELFF.

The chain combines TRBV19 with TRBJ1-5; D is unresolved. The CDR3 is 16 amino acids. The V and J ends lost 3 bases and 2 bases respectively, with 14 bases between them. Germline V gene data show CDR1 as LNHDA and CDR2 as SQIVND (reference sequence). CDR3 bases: TGTGCCAGTAGTATGGGAAGGACGGGTCGCAATCAGCCCCAGCATTTT. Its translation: CASSMGRTGRNQPQHF.

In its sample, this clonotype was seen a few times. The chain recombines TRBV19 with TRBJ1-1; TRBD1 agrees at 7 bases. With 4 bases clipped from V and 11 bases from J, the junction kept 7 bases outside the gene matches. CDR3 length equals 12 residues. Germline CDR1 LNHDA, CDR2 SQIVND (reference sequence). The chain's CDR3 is CASSTRQGVAFF. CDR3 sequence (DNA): TGTGCCAGTAGTACTCGACAGGGAGTGGCTTTCTTT. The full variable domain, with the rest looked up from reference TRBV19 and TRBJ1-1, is DGGITQSPKYLFRKEGQNVTLSCEQNLNHDAMYWYRQDPGQGLRLIYYSQIVNDFQKGDIAEGYSVSREKKESFPLTVTSAQKNPTAFYLCASSTRQGVAFFGQGTRLTVV.

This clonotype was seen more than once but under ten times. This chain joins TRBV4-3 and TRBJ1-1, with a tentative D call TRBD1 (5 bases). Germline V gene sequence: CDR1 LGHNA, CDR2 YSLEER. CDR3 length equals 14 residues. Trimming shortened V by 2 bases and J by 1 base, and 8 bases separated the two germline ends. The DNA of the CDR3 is TGCGCCAGCAGCCAAACGGGGGGGAACACTGAAGCTTTCTTT. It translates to CASSQTGGNTEAFF.

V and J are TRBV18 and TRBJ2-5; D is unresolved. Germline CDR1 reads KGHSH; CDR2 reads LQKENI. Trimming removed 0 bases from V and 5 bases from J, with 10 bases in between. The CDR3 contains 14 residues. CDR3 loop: CASSPPTSRETQYF. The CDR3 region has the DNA TGTGCCAGCTCACCACCTACCAGTCGCGAGACCCAGTACTTC.

The CDR3 DNA reads TGCAGTGCTAAGAGCGGGGGGACCACAGATACGCAGTATTTT. As protein: CSAKSGGTTDTQYF. The rearrangement uses TRBV20-1 and TRBJ2-3, with TRBD2 matching over 9 bases. Trimming removed 4 bases from V and 2 bases from J; junction bases left unmatched: 4. The germline V gene has CDR1 DFQATT and CDR2 SNEGSKA (reference sequence). The CDR3 sequence is 14 residues long.

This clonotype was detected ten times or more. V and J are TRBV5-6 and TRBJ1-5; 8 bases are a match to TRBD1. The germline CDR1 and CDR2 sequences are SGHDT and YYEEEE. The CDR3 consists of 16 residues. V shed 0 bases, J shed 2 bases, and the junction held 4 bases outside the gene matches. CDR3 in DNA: TGTGCCAGCAGCTTGGACAGGGGGTTGCGCAATCAGCCCCAGCATTTT. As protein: CASSLDRGLRNQPQHF.

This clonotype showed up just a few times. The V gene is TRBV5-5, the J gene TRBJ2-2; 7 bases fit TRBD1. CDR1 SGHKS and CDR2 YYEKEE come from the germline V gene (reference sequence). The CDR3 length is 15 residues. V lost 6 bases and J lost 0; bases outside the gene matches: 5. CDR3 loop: CASTRQGANTGELFF. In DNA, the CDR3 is TGTGCCAGCACCCGACAGGGAGCGAACACCGGGGAGCTGTTTTTT.

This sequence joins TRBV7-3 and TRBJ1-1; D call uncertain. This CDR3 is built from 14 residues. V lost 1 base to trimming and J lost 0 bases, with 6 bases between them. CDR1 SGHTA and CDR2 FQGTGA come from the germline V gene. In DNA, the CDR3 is TGTGCCAGCAGCTTAATGCAGATGAACACTGAAGCTTTCTTT. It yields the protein CASSLMQMNTEAFF. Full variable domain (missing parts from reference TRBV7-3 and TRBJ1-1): GAGVSQTPSNKVTEKGKYVELRCDPISGHTALYWYRQSLGQGPEFLIYFQGTGAADDSGLPNDRFFAVRPEGSVSTLKIQRTERGDSAVYLCASSLMQMNTEAFFGQGTRLTVV.

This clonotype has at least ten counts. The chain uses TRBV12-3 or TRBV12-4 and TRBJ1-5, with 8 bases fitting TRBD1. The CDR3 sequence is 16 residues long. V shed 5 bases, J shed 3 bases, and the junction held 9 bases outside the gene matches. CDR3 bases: TGTGCCAGCAGTACCCGACAGGGGATGTACAATCAGCCCCAGCATTTT. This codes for CASSTRQGMYNQPQHF.

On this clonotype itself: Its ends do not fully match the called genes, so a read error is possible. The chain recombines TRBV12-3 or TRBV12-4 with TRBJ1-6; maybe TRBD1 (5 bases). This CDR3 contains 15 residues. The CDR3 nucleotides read TGTACCAGCAGCCTTGAGGGGCAACTTAATTCACCCCTCCACTTT. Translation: CTSSLEGQLNSPLHF.

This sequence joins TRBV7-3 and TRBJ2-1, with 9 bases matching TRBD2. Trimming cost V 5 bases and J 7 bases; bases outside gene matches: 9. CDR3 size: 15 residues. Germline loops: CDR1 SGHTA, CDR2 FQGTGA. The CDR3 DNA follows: TGTGCCAGCAGCATAGGTTCTAGCGGGAATAATGAGCAGTTCTTC. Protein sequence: CASSIGSSGNNEQFF. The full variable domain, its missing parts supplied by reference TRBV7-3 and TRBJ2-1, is GAGVSQTPSNKVTEKGKYVELRCDPISGHTALYWYRQSLGQGPEFLIYFQGTGAADDSGLPNDRFFAVRPEGSVSTLKIQRTERGDSAVYLCASSIGSSGNNEQFFGPGTRLTVL.

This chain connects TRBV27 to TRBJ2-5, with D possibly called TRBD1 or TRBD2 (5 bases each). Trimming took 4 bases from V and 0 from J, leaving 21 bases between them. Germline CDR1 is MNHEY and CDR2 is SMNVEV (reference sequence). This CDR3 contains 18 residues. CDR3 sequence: CASSYTPPGPNYQETQYF. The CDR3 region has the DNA TGTGCCAGCAGTTACACACCCCCGGGACCAAACTACCAAGAGACCCAGTACTTC.

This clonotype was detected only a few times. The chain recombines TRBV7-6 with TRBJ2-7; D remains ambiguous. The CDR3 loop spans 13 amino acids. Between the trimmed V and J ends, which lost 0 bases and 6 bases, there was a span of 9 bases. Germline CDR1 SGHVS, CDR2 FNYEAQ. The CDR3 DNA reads TGTGCCAGCAGCTTAGCGGTAGTTGGCGAGCAGTACTTC. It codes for CASSLAVVGEQYF.

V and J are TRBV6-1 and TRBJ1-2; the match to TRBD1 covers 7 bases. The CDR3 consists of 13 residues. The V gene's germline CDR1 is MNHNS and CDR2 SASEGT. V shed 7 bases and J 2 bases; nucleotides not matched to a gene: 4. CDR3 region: CASTLQGNYGYTF. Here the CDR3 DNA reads TGTGCCAGCACTTTACAGGGGAACTATGGCTACACCTTC.

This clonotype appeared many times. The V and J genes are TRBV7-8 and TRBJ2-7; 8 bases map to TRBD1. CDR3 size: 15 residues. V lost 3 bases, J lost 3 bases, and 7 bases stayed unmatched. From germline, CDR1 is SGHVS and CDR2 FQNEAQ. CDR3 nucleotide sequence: TGTGCCAGCAGCTTGACGGACAGGGAAAACTACGAGCAGTACTTC. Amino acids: CASSLTDRENYEQYF.

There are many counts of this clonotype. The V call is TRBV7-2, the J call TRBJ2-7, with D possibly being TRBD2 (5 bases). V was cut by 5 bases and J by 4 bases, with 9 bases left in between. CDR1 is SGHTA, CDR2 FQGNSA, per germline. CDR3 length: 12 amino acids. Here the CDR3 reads CASSHPGYEQYF. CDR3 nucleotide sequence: TGTGCCAGCAGCCATCCGGGGTACGAGCAGTACTTC.

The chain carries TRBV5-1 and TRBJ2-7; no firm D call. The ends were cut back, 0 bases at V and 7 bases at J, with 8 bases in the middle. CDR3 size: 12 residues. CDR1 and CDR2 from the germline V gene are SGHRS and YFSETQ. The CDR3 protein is CASSLDDREQYF. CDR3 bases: TGCGCCAGCAGCTTGGACGATCGTGAGCAGTACTTC.

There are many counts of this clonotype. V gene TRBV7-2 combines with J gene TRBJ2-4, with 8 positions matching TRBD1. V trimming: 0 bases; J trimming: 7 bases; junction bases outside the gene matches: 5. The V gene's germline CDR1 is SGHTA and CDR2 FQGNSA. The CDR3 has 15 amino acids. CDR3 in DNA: TGTGCCAGCAGCTTAGCCCCACGACAGGGGAACATTCAGTACTTC. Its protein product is CASSLAPRQGNIQYF.

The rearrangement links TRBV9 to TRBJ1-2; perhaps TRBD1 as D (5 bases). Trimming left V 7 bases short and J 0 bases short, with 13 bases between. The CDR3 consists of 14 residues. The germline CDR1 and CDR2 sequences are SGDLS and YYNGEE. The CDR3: CASSEGFTNYGYTF. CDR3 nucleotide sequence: TGTGCCAGCTCAGAGGGGTTTACTAACTATGGCTACACCTTC.

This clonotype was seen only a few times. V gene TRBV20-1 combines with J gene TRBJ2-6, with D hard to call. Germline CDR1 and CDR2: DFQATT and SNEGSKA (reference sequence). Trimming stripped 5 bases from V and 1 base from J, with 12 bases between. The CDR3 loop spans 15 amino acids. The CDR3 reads CSAPLGPSGANVLTF. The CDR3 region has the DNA TGCAGTGCTCCTCTCGGGCCTTCTGGGGCCAACGTCCTGACTTTC.

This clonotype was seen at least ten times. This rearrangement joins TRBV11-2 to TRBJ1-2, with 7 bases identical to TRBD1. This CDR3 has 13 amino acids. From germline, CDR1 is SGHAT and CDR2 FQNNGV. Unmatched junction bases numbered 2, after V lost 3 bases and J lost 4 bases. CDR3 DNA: TGTGCCAGCAGCTTTTGGGACAGCTATGGCTACACCTTC. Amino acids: CASSFWDSYGYTF.

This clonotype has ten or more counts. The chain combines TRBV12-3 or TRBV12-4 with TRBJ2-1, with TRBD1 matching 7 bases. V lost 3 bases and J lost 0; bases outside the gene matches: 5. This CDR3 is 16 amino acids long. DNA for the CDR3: TGTGCCAGCAGTTTTCAGGGGACAGCCTCCTACAATGAGCAGTTCTTC. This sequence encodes CASSFQGTASYNEQFF.

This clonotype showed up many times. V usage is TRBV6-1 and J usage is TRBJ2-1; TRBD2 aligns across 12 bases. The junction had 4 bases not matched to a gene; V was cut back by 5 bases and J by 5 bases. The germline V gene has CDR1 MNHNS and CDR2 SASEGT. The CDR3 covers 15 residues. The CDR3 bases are TGTGCCAGCAGTTCTTGGACTAGCGGGAACAATGAGCAGTTCTTC. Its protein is CASSSWTSGNNEQFF.